The rows below give T cell receptor beta chains drawn from one sample of a study of blood T cells in healthy people across ages. TCRdb reanalysed the 5' RACE reads using MiXCR and keeps one entry per CDR3 protein. The sample lists roughly 800,000 distinct CDR3 sequences; about three fifths were seen once. Material: blood. These receptors were obtained from a man aged 25-40 years in good health. Both conserved end residues are part of each CDR3. D genes are given only for firm matches. The size field is filled for only some rows; it gives once, few, many or a size class.

CDR3: CASSVELVGNNEQFF
DNA: TGTGCCAGCAGCGTAGAACTAGTCGGGAACAATGAGCAGTTCTTC
size: NA
J: TRBJ2-1
D: NA
V: TRBV9

CDR3: CSAQVGGRTDTQYF
DNA: TGCAGCGCCCAGGTGGGGGGACGCACAGATACGCAGTATTTT
size: NA
J: TRBJ2-3
D: NA
V: TRBV29-1

CDR3: CASSLASGQGADTQYF
DNA: TGTGCCAGCAGCTTAGCCTCGGGACAGGGGGCAGATACGCAGTATTTT
size: few
J: TRBJ2-3
D: TRBD1
V: TRBV7-7

CDR3: CSVDEDYNEQFF
DNA: TGCAGCGTTGACGAGGACTACAATGAGCAGTTCTTC
size: NA
J: TRBJ2-1
D: NA
V: TRBV29-1

CDR3: CASSIRQGYNEQYF
DNA: TGTGCCAGCAGTATAAGACAGGGTTATAATGAGCAGTACTTC
size: NA
J: TRBJ2-7
D: TRBD1
V: TRBV27

CDR3: CAGSGQVSYNEQFF
DNA: TGTGCCGGGTCCGGACAGGTTTCCTACAATGAGCAGTTCTTC
size: few
J: TRBJ2-1
D: TRBD1
V: TRBV30

CDR3: CASSPLGQDHSYEQYF
DNA: TGTGCCAGCAGCCCACTCGGACAGGACCACTCCTACGAGCAGTACTTC
size: NA
J: TRBJ2-7
D: TRBD1
V: TRBV7-9

CDR3: CASSIRTVNYGYTF
DNA: TGTGCCAGCAGCATAAGGACAGTGAACTATGGCTACACCTTC
size: NA
J: TRBJ1-2
D: NA
V: TRBV28

CDR3: CASSLRTREQPQHF
DNA: TGTGCCAGCAGTCTCAGGACTCGGGAGCAGCCCCAGCATTTT
size: NA
J: TRBJ1-5
D: NA
V: TRBV28

CDR3: CSVEDGNQPQHF
DNA: TGCAGCGTTGAGGATGGGAATCAGCCCCAGCATTTT
size: once
J: TRBJ1-5
D: NA
V: TRBV29-1

CDR3: CASSVERTRRGSEQFF
DNA: TGTGCCAGCAGCGTAGAAAGGACTAGGAGGGGGAGTGAGCAGTTCTTC
size: few
J: TRBJ2-1
D: NA
V: TRBV9

CDR3: CASSYSTARNSPLHF
DNA: TGTGCCAGCAGTTACTCGACCGCCAGGAATTCACCCCTCCACTTT
size: NA
J: TRBJ1-6
D: NA
V: TRBV6-2/TRBV6-3

CDR3: CASSLAGQGDSNYGYTF
DNA: TGCGCCAGCAGCTTGGCCGGACAGGGGGACTCTAACTATGGCTACACCTTT
size: NA
J: TRBJ1-2
D: TRBD1
V: TRBV5-1

CDR3: CASSPSGLSYNEQFF
DNA: TGTGCCAGCAGCCCCTCGGGACTGTCCTACAATGAGCAGTTCTTC
size: NA
J: TRBJ2-1
D: NA
V: TRBV4-2

CDR3: CASNRRGAGDETQYF
DNA: TGTGCCAGCAACCGCCGCGGTGCGGGAGATGAGACCCAGTACTTC
size: NA
J: TRBJ2-5
D: TRBD2
V: TRBV28

CDR3: CASSVDEEGYTF
DNA: TGTGCCAGCAGCGTCGACGAAGAAGGCTACACCTTC
size: NA
J: TRBJ1-2
D: NA
V: TRBV9

CDR3: CASSPLAGVVSEQFF
DNA: TGTGCCAGCAGTCCTTTAGCGGGAGTGGTAAGTGAGCAGTTCTTC
size: NA
J: TRBJ2-1
D: TRBD2
V: TRBV28

CDR3: CASRNSGTRGEQYF
DNA: TGTGCCAGCAGAAATTCCGGGACTAGAGGCGAGCAGTACTTC
size: NA
J: TRBJ2-7
D: TRBD2
V: TRBV7-2

CDR3: CASSSTLGGQGSPYGYTF
DNA: TGTGCCAGCAGCTCGACCCTGGGAGGCCAGGGGTCCCCCTATGGCTACACCTTC
size: once
J: TRBJ1-2
D: NA
V: TRBV7-8

CDR3: CASSPREGSTDTQYF
DNA: TGTGCCAGCAGCCCCCGAGAGGGGAGCACAGATACGCAGTATTTT
size: once
J: TRBJ2-3
D: NA
V: TRBV9

CDR3: CASSLTSVGGELFF
DNA: TGTGCCAGCAGCCTGACTAGCGTCGGCGGGGAGCTGTTTTTT
size: once
J: TRBJ2-2
D: TRBD2
V: TRBV3-1

CDR3: CASSQDWPGVGGISYNEQFF
DNA: TGTGCCAGCAGCCAAGATTGGCCTGGAGTGGGAGGGATCTCCTACAATGAGCAGTTCTTC
size: NA
J: TRBJ2-1
D: TRBD2
V: TRBV3-1

CDR3: CASTGQMNTEAFF
DNA: TGTGCCAGTACGGGACAGATGAACACTGAAGCTTTCTTT
size: NA
J: TRBJ1-1
D: TRBD1
V: TRBV11-2

CDR3: CSARPASGRGDEQFF
DNA: TGCAGTGCGAGACCCGCTAGCGGGAGAGGGGATGAGCAGTTCTTC
size: few
J: TRBJ2-1
D: TRBD2
V: TRBV20-1

CDR3: CATSDSTVGTQYF
DNA: TGTGCCACCAGTGACTCAACCGTCGGTACGCAGTATTTT
size: NA
J: TRBJ2-3
D: NA
V: TRBV24-1

CDR3: CASSQDKAWGYNEQFF
DNA: TGCGCCAGCAGCCAAGATAAGGCTTGGGGCTACAATGAGCAGTTCTTC
size: NA
J: TRBJ2-1
D: NA
V: TRBV4-3

CDR3: CASVQGEETQYF
DNA: TGTGCCAGCGTACAGGGTGAAGAGACCCAGTACTTC
size: NA
J: TRBJ2-5
D: NA
V: TRBV18

CDR3: CASSLWTAASTDTQYF
DNA: TGTGCCAGCAGCTTATGGACCGCCGCTAGCACAGATACGCAGTATTTT
size: NA
J: TRBJ2-3
D: NA
V: TRBV11-2

CDR3: CASSSIWGEFANSPLHF
DNA: TGTGCCAGCAGCTCAATATGGGGGGAGTTTGCGAATTCACCCCTCCACTTT
size: NA
J: TRBJ1-6
D: NA
V: TRBV7-2

CDR3: CASSLGPGQGTDTQYF
DNA: TGCGCCAGCAGCTTGGGTCCGGGACAGGGTACAGATACGCAGTATTTT
size: NA
J: TRBJ2-3
D: TRBD1
V: TRBV5-1

CDR3: CAISEGLAESSYNEQFF
DNA: TGTGCCATCAGTGAGGGACTAGCGGAGAGCTCCTACAATGAGCAGTTCTTC
size: NA
J: TRBJ2-1
D: TRBD2
V: TRBV10-3

CDR3: CASSYAASDTQYF
DNA: TGTGCCAGCAGTTACGCAGCTTCAGATACGCAGTATTTT
size: NA
J: TRBJ2-3
D: NA
V: TRBV6-2/TRBV6-3

CDR3: CASSFLGREVQPQHF
DNA: TGTGCCAGCAGTTTCTTAGGGAGAGAGGTGCAGCCCCAGCATTTT
size: few
J: TRBJ1-5
D: NA
V: TRBV28

CDR3: CASSYSEVYNEQFF
DNA: TGTGCCAGCAGTTACTCGGAAGTCTACAATGAGCAGTTCTTC
size: NA
J: TRBJ2-1
D: NA
V: TRBV6-2/TRBV6-3

CDR3: CASSSVTGEIADTQYF
DNA: TGTGCCAGCAGCTCCGTGACCGGGGAGATTGCAGATACGCAGTATTTT
size: many
J: TRBJ2-3
D: NA
V: TRBV7-9

CDR3: CASSQRGQTGGQYF
DNA: TGTGCCAGCAGTCAGCGGGGGCAGACAGGCGGCCAGTACTTC
size: NA
J: TRBJ2-5
D: TRBD2
V: TRBV7-2